This T cell receptor beta chain emerged from a study of blood T cells in healthy people across ages. The CDR3 covers 14 residues. The ends were cut back, 0 bases at V and 1 base at J, with 8 bases in the middle. The V gene's germline CDR1 is SGHRS and CDR2 YFSETQ. Then a second PCR, running roughly 7 to 11 cycles, was carried out with a sample-barcoded 5' primer and a J-beta primer mix. Via MiXCR, TCRdb re-called the 5' RACE reads, giving one row per CDR3 protein. This table has 630,000 or so distinct CDR3 sequences, approximately 31% appearing once. Sequences were obtained from blood. The receptor was derived from an elderly woman in good health. The chain recombines TRBV5-1 with TRBJ2-7, with TRBD2 as a possible D gene (5 bases). The CDR3 region has the DNA TGCGCCAGCAGCTTGGACTGGGAGTCCTACGAGCAGTACTTC. The encoded protein is CASSLDWESYEQYF.